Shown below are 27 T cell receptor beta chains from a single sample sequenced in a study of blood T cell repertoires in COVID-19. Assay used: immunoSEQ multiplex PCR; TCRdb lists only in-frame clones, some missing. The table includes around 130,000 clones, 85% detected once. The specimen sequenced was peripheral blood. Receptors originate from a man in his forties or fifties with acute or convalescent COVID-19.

In nucleotides, the CDR3 is TGTGCCAGCAGCCAAGCCCCTAGCGGGGGGGACGGAGATACGCAGTATTTT. The encoded protein is CASSQAPSGGDGDTQYF. This sequence joins TRBV4-2 and TRBJ2-3; 12 bases are a match to TRBD2. The V gene's germline CDR1 is LGHNA and CDR2 YNFKEQ. V shed 1 base, J shed 5 bases, and the junction held 7 bases outside the gene matches. This CDR3 has 17 residues.

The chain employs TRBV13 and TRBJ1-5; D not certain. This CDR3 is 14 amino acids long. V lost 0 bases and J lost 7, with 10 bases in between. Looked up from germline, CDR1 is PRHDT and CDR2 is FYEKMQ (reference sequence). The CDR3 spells CASSLGAGEQPQHF. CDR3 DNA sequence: TGTGCCAGCAGCTTAGGGGCCGGGGAGCAGCCCCAGCATTTT. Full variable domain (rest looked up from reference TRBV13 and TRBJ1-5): AAGVIQSPRHLIKEKRETATLKCYPIPRHDTVYWYQQGPGQDPQFLISFYEKMQSDKGSIPDRFSAQQFSDYHSELNMSSLELGDSALYFCASSLGAGEQPQHFGDGTRLSIL.

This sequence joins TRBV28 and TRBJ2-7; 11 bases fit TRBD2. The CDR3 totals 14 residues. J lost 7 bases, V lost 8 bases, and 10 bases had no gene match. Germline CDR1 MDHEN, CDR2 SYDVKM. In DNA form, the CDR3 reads TGTGCCAGCCTGGACGGACTAGCGGGTGGAGAGCAGTACTTC. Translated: CASLDGLAGGEQYF.

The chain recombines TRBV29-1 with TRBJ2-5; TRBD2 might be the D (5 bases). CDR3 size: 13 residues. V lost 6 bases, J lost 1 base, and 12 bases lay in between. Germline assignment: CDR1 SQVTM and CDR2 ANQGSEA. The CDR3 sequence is CSVFPGTQETQYF. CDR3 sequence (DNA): TGCAGCGTCTTCCCGGGAACCCAAGAGACCCAGTACTTC.

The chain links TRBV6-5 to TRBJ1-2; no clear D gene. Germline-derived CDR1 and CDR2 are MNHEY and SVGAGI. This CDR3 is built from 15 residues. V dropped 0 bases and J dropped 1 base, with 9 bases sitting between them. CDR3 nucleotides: TGTGCCAGCAGTTACTCGACCGGGTATAACTATGGCTACACCTTC. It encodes CASSYSTGYNYGYTF.

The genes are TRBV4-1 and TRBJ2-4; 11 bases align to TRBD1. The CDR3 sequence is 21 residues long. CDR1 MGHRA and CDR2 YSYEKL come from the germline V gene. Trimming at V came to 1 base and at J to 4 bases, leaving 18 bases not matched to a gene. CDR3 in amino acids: CASSQVGTVQDRGLGKNIQYF. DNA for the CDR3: TGCGCCAGCAGCCAAGTTGGAACAGTGCAGGACAGGGGGCTGGGGAAAAACATTCAGTACTTC.

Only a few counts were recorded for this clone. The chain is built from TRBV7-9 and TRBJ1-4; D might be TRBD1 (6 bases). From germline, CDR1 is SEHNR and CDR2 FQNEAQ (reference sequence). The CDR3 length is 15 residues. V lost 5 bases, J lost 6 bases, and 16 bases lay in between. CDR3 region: CASSPEGVGYEKLFF. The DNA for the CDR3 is TGTGCCAGCAGCCCCGAGGGGGTCGGATATGAAAAACTGTTTTTT.

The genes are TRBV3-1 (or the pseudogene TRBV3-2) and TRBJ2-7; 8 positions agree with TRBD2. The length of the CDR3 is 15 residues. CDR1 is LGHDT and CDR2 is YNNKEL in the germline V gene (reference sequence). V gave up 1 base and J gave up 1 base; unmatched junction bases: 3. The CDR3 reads CASSQAGGPSYEQYF. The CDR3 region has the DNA TGTGCCAGCAGCCAAGCGGGAGGGCCTTCCTACGAGCAGTACTTC.

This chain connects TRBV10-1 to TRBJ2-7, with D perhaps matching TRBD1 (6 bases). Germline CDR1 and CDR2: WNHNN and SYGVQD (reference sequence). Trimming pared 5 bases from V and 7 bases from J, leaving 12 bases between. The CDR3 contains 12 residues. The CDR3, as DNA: TGCGCCAGCAGTTCTTACACAGGGGAGCAGTACTTC. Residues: CASSSYTGEQYF.

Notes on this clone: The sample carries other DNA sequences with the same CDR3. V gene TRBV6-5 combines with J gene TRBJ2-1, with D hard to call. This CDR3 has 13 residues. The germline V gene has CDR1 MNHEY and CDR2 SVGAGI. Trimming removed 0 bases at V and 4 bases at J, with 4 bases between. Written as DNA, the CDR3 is TGTGCCAGCAGTTACTCGAGGTACAATGAGCAGTTCTTC. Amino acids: CASSYSRYNEQFF.

CDR3 DNA: TGCGCCAGCAGACGAGCGGGGGGAAACACCGGGGAGCTGTTTTTT. Translating it yields CASRRAGGNTGELFF. The chain is built from TRBV5-1 and TRBJ2-2; TRBD2 matches at 9 bases. Germline lookup yields CDR1 SGHRS and CDR2 YFSETQ. V dropped 5 bases and J dropped 2; count of bases not matched to a gene: 4. This CDR3 comprises 15 residues.

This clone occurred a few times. CDR3 sequence: CASQDRVNEQYF. In DNA form, the CDR3 reads TGTGCCAGTCAGGACAGGGTTAACGAGCAGTACTTC. This chain uses TRBV6-6 with TRBJ2-7; 8 nucleotides align to TRBD1. Germline CDR1 reads MNHNY; CDR2 reads SVGAGI (reference sequence). The CDR3 contains 12 residues. J was trimmed by 5 bases and V by 9 bases; bases with no gene match: 6.

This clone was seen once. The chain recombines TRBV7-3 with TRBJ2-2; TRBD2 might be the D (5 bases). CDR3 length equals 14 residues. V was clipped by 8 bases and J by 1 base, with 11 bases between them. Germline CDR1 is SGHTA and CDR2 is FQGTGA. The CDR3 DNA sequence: TGTGCCAGCTCTGGAGGAATGAACACCGGGGAGCTGTTTTTT. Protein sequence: CASSGGMNTGELFF.

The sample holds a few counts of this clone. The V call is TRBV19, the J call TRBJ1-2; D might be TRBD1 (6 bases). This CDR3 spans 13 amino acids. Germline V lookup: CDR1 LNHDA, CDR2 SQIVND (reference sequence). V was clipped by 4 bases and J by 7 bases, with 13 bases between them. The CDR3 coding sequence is TGTGCCAGTAGTAGACAGGCGTCCGGTGGCTACACCTTC. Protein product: CASSRQASGGYTF.

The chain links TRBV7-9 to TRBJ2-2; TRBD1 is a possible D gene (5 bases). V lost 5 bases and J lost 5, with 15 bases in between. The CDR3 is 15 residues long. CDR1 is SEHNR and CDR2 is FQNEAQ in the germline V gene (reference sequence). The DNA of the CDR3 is TGTGCCAGCAGCCCACTCCAGGGTGTGACCGGGGAGCTGTTTTTT. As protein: CASSPLQGVTGELFF. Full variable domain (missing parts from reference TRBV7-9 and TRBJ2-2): DTGVSQNPRHKITKRGQNVTFRCDPISEHNRLYWYRQTLGQGPEFLTYFQNEAQLEKSRLLSDRFSAERPKGSFSTLEIQRTEQGDSAMYLCASSPLQGVTGELFFGEGSRLTVL.

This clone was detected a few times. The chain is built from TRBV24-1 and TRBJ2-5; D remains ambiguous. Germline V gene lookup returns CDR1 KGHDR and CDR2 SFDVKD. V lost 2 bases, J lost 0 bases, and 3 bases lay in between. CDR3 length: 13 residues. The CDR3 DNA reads TGTGCCACCAGTGATTCTAACCAAGAGACCCAGTACTTC. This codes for CATSDSNQETQYF.

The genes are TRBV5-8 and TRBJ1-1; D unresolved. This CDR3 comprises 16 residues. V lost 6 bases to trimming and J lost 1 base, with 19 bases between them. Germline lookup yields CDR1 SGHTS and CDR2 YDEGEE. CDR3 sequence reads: CASNPIRSGENTEAFF. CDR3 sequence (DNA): TGTGCCAGCAACCCCATTCGGTCTGGAGAGAACACTGAAGCTTTCTTT.

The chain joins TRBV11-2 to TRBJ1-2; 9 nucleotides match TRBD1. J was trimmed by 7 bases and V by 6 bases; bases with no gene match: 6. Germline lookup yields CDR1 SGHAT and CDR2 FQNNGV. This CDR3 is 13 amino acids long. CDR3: CASSIQGAFGYTF. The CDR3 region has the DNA TGTGCCAGCAGTATACAGGGGGCTTTTGGCTACACCTTC.

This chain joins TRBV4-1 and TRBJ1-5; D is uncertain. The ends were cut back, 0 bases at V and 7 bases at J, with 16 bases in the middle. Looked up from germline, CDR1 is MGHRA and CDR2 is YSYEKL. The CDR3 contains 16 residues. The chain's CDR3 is CASSQEAGRQRQPQHF. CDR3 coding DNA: TGCGCCAGCAGCCAAGAGGCTGGCAGGCAAAGGCAGCCCCAGCATTTT.

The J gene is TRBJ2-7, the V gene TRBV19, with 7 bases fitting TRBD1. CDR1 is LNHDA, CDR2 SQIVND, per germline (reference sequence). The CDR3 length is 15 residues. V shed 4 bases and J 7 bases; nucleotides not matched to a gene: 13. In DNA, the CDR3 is TGTGCCAGTAGTACCAGACAGGGATCCACGGGGGAGCAGTACTTC. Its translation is CASSTRQGSTGEQYF.

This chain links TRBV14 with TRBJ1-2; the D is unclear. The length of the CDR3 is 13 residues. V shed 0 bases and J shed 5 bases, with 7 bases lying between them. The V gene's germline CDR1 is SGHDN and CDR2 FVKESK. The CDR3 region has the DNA TGTGCCAGCAGCCAAGACGGGTTGTATGGCTACACCTTC. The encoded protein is CASSQDGLYGYTF.

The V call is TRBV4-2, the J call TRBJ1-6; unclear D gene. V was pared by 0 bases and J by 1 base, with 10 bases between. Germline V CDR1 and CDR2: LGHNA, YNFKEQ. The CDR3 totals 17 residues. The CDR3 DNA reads TGTGCCAGCAGCCAAGAGTCGGTGTGGTCCTATAATTCACCCCTCCACTTT. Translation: CASSQESVWSYNSPLHF.

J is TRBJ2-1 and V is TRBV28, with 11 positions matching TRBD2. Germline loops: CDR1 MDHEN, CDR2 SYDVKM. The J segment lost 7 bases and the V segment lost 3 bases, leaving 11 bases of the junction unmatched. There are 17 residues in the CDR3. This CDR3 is CASSLVLAGGRMNEQFF. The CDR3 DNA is TGTGCCAGCAGTTTGGTGCTAGCGGGAGGTAGGATGAATGAGCAGTTCTTC.

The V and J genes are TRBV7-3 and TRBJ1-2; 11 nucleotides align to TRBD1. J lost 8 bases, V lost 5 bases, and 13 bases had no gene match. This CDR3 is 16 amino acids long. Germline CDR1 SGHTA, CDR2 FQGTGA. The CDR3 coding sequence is TGTGCCAGCAGCAAAAATCGGCCGGGACAGGGGGGCGGCTACACCTTC. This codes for CASSKNRPGQGGGYTF.

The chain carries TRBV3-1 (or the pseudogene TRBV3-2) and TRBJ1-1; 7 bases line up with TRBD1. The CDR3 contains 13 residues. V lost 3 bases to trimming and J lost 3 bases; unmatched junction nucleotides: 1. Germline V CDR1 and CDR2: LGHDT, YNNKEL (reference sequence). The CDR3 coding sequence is TGTGCCAGCAGCCAGGGACAGTACACTGAAGCTTTCTTT. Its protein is CASSQGQYTEAFF.

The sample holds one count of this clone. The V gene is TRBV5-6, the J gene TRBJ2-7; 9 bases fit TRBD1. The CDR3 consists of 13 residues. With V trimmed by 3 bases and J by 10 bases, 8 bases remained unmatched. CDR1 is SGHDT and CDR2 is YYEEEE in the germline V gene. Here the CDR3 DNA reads TGTGCCAGCAGCTCCGGGACAGGGATCCTTCAGTACTTC. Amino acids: CASSSGTGILQYF.

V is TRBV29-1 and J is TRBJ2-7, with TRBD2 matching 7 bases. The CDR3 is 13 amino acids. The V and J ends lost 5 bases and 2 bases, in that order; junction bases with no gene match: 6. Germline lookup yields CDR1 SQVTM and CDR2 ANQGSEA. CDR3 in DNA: TGCAGCGTTCTATCCGGGACTACCTACGAGCAGTACTTC. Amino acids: CSVLSGTTYEQYF.